The clone carrying this T cell receptor beta chain was seen a single time. Its antigen is undetermined. This sequence may be a read error, since a much larger clone differs from it by one base. Per germline, CDR1 SGDLS and CDR2 YYNGEE. The CDR3 runs to 17 residues. V lost 3 bases, J lost 10 bases, and 15 bases stayed unmatched. These data come from a study of molecular identifiers for immune sequencing clone quantification. Findings of the study overall: Beyond 20 RNA copies, clones held over 98% of effector molecules, compared with under 1% in naive cells.

Each CDR3 protein gets one entry after TCRdb re-called the PCR reads with MiXCR. The table includes fewer than 70,000 distinct CDR3 sequences, 15% to 20% detected once. The sample was naive CD8+ T cells from blood, with Jurkat cell RNA spiked in. Stated subset: FACS-sorted CD8+CD4-CCR7+CD45RA+ naive T cells. The chain links TRBV9 to TRBJ2-1; 11 positions match TRBD2. This clonotype originated in a human donor in good health. Some libraries in this study had Jurkat cell RNA spiked in. CDR3 protein: CASSDPQTSGIAGEQFF. DNA for the CDR3: TGTGCCAGCAGCGATCCCCAGACTAGCGGGATCGCTGGAGAGCAGTTCTTC.